A single sample gave rise to the 3 T cell receptor beta chains below, sequenced in a study of OX40 agonist ivuxolimab in advanced cancers. Libraries were prepared by immunoSEQ multiplex PCR; TCRdb keeps only in-frame clonotypes and omits some of them. The sample carries some 45,000 clones, roughly 86% recorded once. Material: CD4+ or CD8+ T cells sorted from blood, obtained in a trial of the OX40 agonist ivuxolimab. These receptors were collected from an adult with an advanced solid tumor such as melanoma, head and neck, liver or kidney cancer.

The rearrangement joins TRBV10-2 to TRBJ1-1; D remains unclear. This CDR3 is built from 12 residues. V was cut by 6 bases and J by 4 bases, with 9 bases left in between. Germline V gene sequence: CDR1 WSHSY, CDR2 SAAADI. The CDR3 DNA reads TGCGCCAGCAGCGACCCATCCACTGAAGCTTTCTTT. Translated, it gives CASSDPSTEAFF.

The chain uses TRBV28 and TRBJ1-4; maybe TRBD1 (5 bases). The CDR3 extends over 16 amino acids. V lost 3 bases to trimming and J lost 0 bases, with 11 bases between them. CDR1 is MDHEN, CDR2 SYDVKM, per germline. In DNA form, the CDR3 reads TGTGCCAGCAGTTTTGATGGGGGGTCAACTAATGAAAAACTGTTTTTT. Its protein product is CASSFDGGSTNEKLFF.

The V gene is TRBV6-5, the J gene TRBJ2-6; D is ambiguous. Trimming cost V 4 bases and J 1 base, with 8 bases left between them. The CDR3 runs 15 residues. Germline V gene sequence: CDR1 MNHEY, CDR2 SVGAGI. CDR3 region: CASSLSISGANVLTF. CDR3 DNA sequence: TGTGCCAGCAGTTTATCCATTTCTGGGGCCAACGTCCTGACTTTC.